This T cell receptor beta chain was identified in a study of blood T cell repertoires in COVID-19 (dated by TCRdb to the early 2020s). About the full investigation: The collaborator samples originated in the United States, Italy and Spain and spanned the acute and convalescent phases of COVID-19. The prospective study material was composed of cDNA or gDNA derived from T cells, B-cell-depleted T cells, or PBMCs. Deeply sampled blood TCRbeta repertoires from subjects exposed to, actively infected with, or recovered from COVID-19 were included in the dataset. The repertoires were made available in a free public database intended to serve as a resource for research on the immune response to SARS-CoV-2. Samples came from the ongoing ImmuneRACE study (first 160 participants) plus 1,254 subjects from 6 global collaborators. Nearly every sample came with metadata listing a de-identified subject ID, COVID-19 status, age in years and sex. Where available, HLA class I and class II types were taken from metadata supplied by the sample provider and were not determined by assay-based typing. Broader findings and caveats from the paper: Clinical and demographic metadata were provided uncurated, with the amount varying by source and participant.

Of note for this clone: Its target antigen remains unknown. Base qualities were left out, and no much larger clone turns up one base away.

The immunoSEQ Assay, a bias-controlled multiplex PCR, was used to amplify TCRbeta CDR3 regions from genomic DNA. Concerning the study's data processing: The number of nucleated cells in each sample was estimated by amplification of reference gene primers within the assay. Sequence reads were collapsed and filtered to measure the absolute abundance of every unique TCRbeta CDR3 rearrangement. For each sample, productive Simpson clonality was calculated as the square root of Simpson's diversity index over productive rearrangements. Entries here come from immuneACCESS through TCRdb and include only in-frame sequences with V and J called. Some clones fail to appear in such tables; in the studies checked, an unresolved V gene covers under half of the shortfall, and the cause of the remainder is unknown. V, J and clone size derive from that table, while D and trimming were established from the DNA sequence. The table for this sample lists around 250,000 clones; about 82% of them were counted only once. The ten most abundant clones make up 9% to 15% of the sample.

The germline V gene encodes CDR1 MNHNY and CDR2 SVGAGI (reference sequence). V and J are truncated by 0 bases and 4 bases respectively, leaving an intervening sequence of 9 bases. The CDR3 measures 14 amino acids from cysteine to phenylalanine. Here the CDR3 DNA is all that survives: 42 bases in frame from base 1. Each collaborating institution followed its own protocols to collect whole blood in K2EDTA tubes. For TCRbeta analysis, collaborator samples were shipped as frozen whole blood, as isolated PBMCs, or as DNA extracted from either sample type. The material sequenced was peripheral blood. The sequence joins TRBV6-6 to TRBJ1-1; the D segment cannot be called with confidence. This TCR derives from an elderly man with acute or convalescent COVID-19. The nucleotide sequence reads TGTGCCAGCAGTTACTCGGGCGAGTCCACTGAAGCTTTCTTT. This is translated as CASSYSGESTEAFF.